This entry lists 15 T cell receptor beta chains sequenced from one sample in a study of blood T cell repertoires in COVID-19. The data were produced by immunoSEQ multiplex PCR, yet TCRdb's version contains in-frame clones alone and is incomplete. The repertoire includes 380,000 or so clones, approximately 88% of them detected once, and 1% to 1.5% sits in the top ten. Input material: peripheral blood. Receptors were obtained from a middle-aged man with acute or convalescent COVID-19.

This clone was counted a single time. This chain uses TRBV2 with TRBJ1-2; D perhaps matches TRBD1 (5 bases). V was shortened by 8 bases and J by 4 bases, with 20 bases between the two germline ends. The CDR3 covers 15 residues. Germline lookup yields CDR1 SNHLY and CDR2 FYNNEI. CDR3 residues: CASEARGGSRYGYTF. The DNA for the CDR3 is TGTGCCAGCGAGGCCCGGGGGGGTTCCCGCTATGGCTACACCTTC.

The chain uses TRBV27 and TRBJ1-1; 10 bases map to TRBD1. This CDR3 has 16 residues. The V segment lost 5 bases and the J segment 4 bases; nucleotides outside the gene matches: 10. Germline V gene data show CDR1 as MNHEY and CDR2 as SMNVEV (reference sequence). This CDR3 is CASSPGTGDPGTEAFF. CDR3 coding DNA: TGTGCCAGCAGTCCCGGGACAGGGGACCCGGGCACTGAAGCTTTCTTT.

DNA for the CDR3: TGTGCCAGCAGTTACTTCCCGGGAGGGAACACCGGGGAGCTGTTTTTT. Its protein product is CASSYFPGGNTGELFF. The rearrangement joins TRBV6-6 to TRBJ2-2, with 7 nucleotides matching TRBD2. The germline V gene encodes CDR1 MNHNY and CDR2 SVGAGI (reference sequence). The CDR3 has 16 amino acids. V shed 1 base, J shed 1 base, and the junction held 3 bases outside the gene matches.

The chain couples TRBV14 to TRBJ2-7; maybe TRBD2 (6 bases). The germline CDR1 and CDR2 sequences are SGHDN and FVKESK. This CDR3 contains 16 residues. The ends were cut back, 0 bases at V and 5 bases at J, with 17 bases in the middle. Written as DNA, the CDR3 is TGTGCCAGCAGCCAAGACCGGGGAGGTACGGTCGACGAGCAGTACTTC. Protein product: CASSQDRGGTVDEQYF.

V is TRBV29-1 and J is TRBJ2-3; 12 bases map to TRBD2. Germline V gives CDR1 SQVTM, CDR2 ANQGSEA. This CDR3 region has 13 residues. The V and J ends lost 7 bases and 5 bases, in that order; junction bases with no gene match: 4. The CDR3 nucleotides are TGCAGCGCCCTAGCGGGGGGGGAAGATACGCAGTATTTT. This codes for CSALAGGEDTQYF.

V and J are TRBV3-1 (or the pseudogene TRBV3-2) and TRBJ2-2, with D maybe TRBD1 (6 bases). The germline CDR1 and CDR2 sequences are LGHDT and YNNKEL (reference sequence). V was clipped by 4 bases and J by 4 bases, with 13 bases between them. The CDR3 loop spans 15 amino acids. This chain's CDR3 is CASSPGHSSTGELFF. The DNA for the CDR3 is TGTGCCAGCAGCCCGGGACACTCGAGCACCGGGGAGCTGTTTTTT.

CDR3 sequence reads: CASSPRTSGNTGELFF. In DNA form, the CDR3 reads TGTGCCAGCAGCCCACGGACTAGCGGGAACACCGGGGAGCTGTTTTTT. V is TRBV7-6 and J is TRBJ2-2, with 10 positions matching TRBD2. Germline CDR1 reads SGHVS; CDR2 reads FNYEAQ. There are 16 residues in the CDR3. V dropped 5 bases and J dropped 1; count of bases not matched to a gene: 4.

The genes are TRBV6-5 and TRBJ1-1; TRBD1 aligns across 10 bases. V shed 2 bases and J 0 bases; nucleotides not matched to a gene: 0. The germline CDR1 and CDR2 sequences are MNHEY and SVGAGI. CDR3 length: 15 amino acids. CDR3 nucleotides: TGTGCCAGCAGTTACGGGACAGGGGTGAACACTGAAGCTTTCTTT. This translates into CASSYGTGVNTEAFF.

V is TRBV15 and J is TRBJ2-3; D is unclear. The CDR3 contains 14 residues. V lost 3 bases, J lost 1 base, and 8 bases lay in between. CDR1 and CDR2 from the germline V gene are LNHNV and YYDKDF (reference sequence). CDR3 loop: CATSRRGGTDTQYF. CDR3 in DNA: TGTGCCACCAGCAGGCGAGGCGGCACAGATACGCAGTATTTT.

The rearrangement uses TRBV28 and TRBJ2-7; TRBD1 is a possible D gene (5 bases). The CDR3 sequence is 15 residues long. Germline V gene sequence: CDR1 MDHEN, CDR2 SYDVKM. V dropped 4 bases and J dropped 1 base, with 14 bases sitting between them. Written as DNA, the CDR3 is TGTGCCAGCAGTTCCCTTGAGACAGATTCCTACGAGCAGTACTTC. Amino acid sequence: CASSSLETDSYEQYF.

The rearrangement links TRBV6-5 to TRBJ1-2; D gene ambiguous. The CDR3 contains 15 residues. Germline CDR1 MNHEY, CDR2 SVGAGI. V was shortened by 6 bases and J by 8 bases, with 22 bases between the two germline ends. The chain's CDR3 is CASRGNPPAGYGYTF. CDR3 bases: TGTGCCAGCAGAGGGAATCCGCCGGCGGGATACGGCTACACCTTC.

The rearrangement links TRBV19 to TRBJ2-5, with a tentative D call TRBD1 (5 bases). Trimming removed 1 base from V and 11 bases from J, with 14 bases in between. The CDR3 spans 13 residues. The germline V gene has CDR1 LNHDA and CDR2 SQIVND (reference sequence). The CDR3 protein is CASSIAPVDIQYF. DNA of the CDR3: TGTGCCAGTAGTATAGCTCCGGTGGACATACAGTACTTC.

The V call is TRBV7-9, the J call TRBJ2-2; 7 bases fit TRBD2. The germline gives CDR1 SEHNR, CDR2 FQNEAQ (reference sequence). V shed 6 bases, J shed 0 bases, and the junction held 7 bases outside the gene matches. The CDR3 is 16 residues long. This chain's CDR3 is CASRGGLAANTGELFF. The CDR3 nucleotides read TGTGCCAGCAGGGGAGGGCTAGCGGCGAACACCGGGGAGCTGTTTTTT.

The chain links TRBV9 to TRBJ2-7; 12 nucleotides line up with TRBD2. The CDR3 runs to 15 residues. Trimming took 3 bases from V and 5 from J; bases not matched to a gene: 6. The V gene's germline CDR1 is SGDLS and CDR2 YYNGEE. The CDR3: CASSAGTSGPHEQYF. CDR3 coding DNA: TGTGCCAGCAGCGCGGGGACTAGCGGGCCACACGAGCAGTACTTC.

The CDR3 DNA reads TGCGCCAGCAGCTTGTGGGGGCGGAATTCACCCCTCCACTTT. This codes for CASSLWGRNSPLHF. The V call is TRBV5-1, the J call TRBJ1-6, with TRBD1 as a possible D gene (6 bases). The CDR3 is made up of 14 amino acids. V lost 1 base and J 7 bases, leaving 9 bases between the germline ends. The V gene's germline CDR1 is SGHRS and CDR2 YFSETQ.